A selection of T cell receptor beta chains follows, all from one sample in a study of T cells in tuberculosis. Produced via immunoSEQ multiplex PCR; TCRdb's table is partial and in-frame only. The table includes 45,000 or so clones, roughly 95% detected once. Material for sequencing was PBMCs. All receptors derive from a donor aged 10-35 years with latent tuberculosis or without tuberculosis infection. The conserved cysteine and the conserved F or W are not part of the CDR3 here. Only some rows state a clone size, as once, few, many or a class for expanded clones.

V	J	size	length	CDR3
TRBV4-1	TRBJ2-3	-	16	ASSQGVAGGPFGDTQY
TRBV15	TRBJ2-1	-	15	ATSRRAMRSSYNEQF
TRBV19	TRBJ2-5	-	11	ASSISVQETQY
TRBV18	TRBJ2-7	-	14	ASSPPGSGSRYEQY
TRBV19	TRBJ1-4	-	12	ASSIKRRGEKLF
TRBV10-3	TRBJ2-3	-	9	ATENTDTQY
TRBV9	TRBJ2-7	once	16	ASSVGPTSGIKSYEQY
TRBV6-6	TRBJ1-1	-	12	ASSYSSGGVEAF
TRBV7-8	TRBJ1-1	few	12	ASSYPAGRTEAF
TRBV5-1	TRBJ2-4	once	16	ASRVSGQGSFGENIQY
TRBV19	TRBJ1-5	-	12	ASTRTASNQPQH
TRBV29-1	TRBJ2-3	-	13	SVTGTGDVTDTQY
TRBV19	TRBJ2-1	-	12	ASSTGLAYGEQF
TRBV19	TRBJ1-5	-	11	ASSTVGNQPQH
TRBV2	TRBJ2-2	-	11	ASIEEGTGELF
TRBV5-1	TRBJ1-1	-	13	ASSLTGQANTEAF
TRBV7-9	TRBJ1-1	-	11	ASTPWGGTEAF
TRBV5-5	TRBJ2-5	once	12	ASSLVGGQETQY
TRBV6-5	TRBJ2-7	-	14	ASSYGTVGGTYEQY
TRBV18	TRBJ1-6	-	14	ASSQSRGPPNSPLH
TRBV9	TRBJ2-3	-	10	ASSGGPDTQY
TRBV11-2	TRBJ2-7	-	11	ASSLGHRYEQY
TRBV5-1	TRBJ2-7	-	11	ASSTDSSYEQY
TRBV9	TRBJ2-3	-	13	ASSATPVPTDTQY
TRBV7-2	TRBJ2-3	once	14	ASSGNMGRVGNTQY
TRBV5-1	TRBJ2-2	-	13	ASASSGVVTGELF
TRBV5-1	TRBJ1-6	-	16	ASSPDYRGSSYNSPLH
TRBV29-1	TRBJ1-1	-	11	SVIFTGGSEAF
TRBV11-2	TRBJ1-5	-	16	ASSSGQGATMGNQPQH
TRBV30	TRBJ1-1	few	10	ALAPRGTEAF
TRBV7-8	TRBJ1-5	-	14	ASSLEETGDNQPQH
TRBV29-1	TRBJ1-1	-	12	SVEWGPVGTEAF
TRBV28	TRBJ2-7	-	14	ASSLVGGTSSYEQY
TRBV4-1	TRBJ1-1	-	12	ASSHPARLGVAF
TRBV28	TRBJ1-5	-	13	ASSFETGSNQPQH
TRBV18	TRBJ2-7	-	13	ASSPGGFSGHEQY
TRBV6-6	TRBJ2-7	once	13	ASSPGLATIHEQY
TRBV13	TRBJ1-2	-	13	ASSLWGTWDYGYT
TRBV4-1	TRBJ1-5	few	14	ASSLIRTPDNQPQH
TRBV4-2	TRBJ2-6	-	15	ASSQDDSSSGANVLT
TRBV7-2	TRBJ2-7	-	13	ASSTRLVQSGEQY
TRBV10-3	TRBJ2-2	-	12	AIWSQFAAGELF
TRBV6-1	TRBJ1-5	-	14	ASSVSWTGDNQPQH
TRBV21-1	TRBJ2-1	-	13	ASSMRTGGYNEQF
TRBV6-4	TRBJ1-4	-	15	ASGGVQGVCQSEKLF
TRBV2	TRBJ2-3	-	12	ASREREYTDTQY
TRBV6-6	TRBJ2-5	-	14	ATFGAGEGGKETQY
TRBV7-3	TRBJ1-1	-	10	ASSTSGGRAF
TRBV9	TRBJ2-1	-	13	ASTPRLASNNEQF
TRBV11-2	TRBJ2-1	-	14	ASSHSGRGGRYEQF
TRBV7-6	TRBJ2-3	-	12	ASSSVEVANTQY
TRBV6-1	TRBJ2-3	-	10	ASSAFLDTQY